One sample yielded the 6 T cell receptor beta chains listed below, sequenced in a study of blood T cell repertoires in COVID-19. The table came from immunoSEQ multiplex PCR; TCRdb's copy has only in-frame clones and leaves some out. Of about 200,000 clones in the sample, approximately 79% were seen once. Sequencing was performed on PBMCs or T cells enriched from blood (not recorded which). These receptors originate from a woman aged 55-70 years with acute COVID-19.

V and J are TRBV7-9 and TRBJ1-1; TRBD1 aligns across 7 bases. CDR3 length equals 13 residues. The V segment lost 2 bases and the J segment 10 bases; nucleotides outside the gene matches: 7. CDR1 and CDR2 from the germline V gene are SEHNR and FQNEAQ (reference sequence). The CDR3 region has the DNA TGTGCCAGCAGCTTACGACCGACAGGGCCAGCTTTCTTT. Amino acids: CASSLRPTGPAFF.

On this clone itself: A read error may account for a junction end that differs from germline. V is TRBV5-1 and J is TRBJ2-7; TRBD2 matches 11 bases. The CDR3 length is 14 residues. Germline CDR1 is SGHRS and CDR2 is YFSETQ. CDR3 nucleotides: TGCGCCAGCGGCTTAGCGGGAGGGACCTACGAGCAGTACTTC. This gives the protein CASGLAGGTYEQYF.

The V call is TRBV29-1, the J call TRBJ2-1; unclear D gene. Between the trimmed V and J ends, which lost 6 bases and 0 bases, there was a span of 9 bases. The CDR3 runs to 13 residues. Germline V CDR1 and CDR2: SQVTM, ANQGSEA. CDR3: CSVSTFSYNEQFF. Here the CDR3 DNA reads TGCAGCGTGTCGACATTCTCCTACAATGAGCAGTTCTTC.

This clone was seen a handful of times. This chain links TRBV7-8 with TRBJ2-3, with TRBD2 matching 10 bases. Per germline, CDR1 SGHVS and CDR2 FQNEAQ. V lost 4 bases to trimming and J lost 6 bases; unmatched junction nucleotides: 7. The CDR3 spans 15 residues. The CDR3 loop reads CASSSTSGWGDTQYF. The CDR3 DNA reads as TGTGCCAGCAGCTCGACTAGCGGGTGGGGGGATACGCAGTATTTT.

The J gene is TRBJ1-1, the V gene TRBV29-1; tentatively, D is TRBD1 (6 bases). This CDR3 has 15 amino acids. Trimming removed 6 bases from V and 1 base from J, with 18 bases in between. CDR1 is SQVTM, CDR2 ANQGSEA, per germline. The CDR3 DNA reads TGCAGCGTCGCCCGACCCACAGGGACGAACACTGAAGCTTTCTTT. Encoded protein: CSVARPTGTNTEAFF.

The V gene is TRBV27, the J gene TRBJ1-3; a possible D gene is TRBD1 (5 bases). Per the germline V gene, CDR1 is MNHEY and CDR2 is SMNVEV (reference sequence). This CDR3 is 17 amino acids long. V lost 0 bases and J lost 0, with 12 bases in between. Here the CDR3 reads CASSLSRYDSSGNTIYF. For the CDR3, the DNA is TGTGCCAGCAGTTTATCGAGATACGACAGCTCTGGAAACACCATATATTTT.